This entry is about one TCR beta chain. The sample is drawn from a study of T cell responses to AZD1222 COVID-19 vaccine. V shed 10 bases and J shed 2 bases, with 31 bases lying between them. CDR3 length: 19 amino acids. Germline V lookup: CDR1 MRHNA, CDR2 SNTAGT. Measured with immunoSEQ multiplex PCR; TCRdb has only the in-frame clones, and not every one. The profile shows 200,000 or so clones, roughly 88% of them singletons. Sequenced here: peripheral blood, sampled on day 0 of AZD1222 vaccination. The chain combines TRBV6-4 with TRBJ2-3, with D unclear. This TCR was recovered from an adult in good health. For the CDR3, the DNA is TGTGCCAATCTGTCCCAAATAGAGCGAACATATCGGTACACAGATACGCAGTATTTT. Translation gives CANLSQIERTYRYTDTQYF.